The 12 T cell receptor beta chains below were found in one sample sequenced in a study of T cells after yellow fever vaccination. TCRdb reanalysed the 5' RACE reads using MiXCR and keeps one entry per CDR3 protein. The sample yields some 500,000 distinct CDR3 sequences, roughly 13% seen once. Sequenced material: PBMCs, taken on the day of the yellow fever booster vaccination. Every receptor here comes from a man aged 25 to 45 who received the YFV17D yellow fever vaccine.

There are a few counts of this clonotype. The chain links TRBV19 to TRBJ2-2; D is perhaps TRBD1 (6 bases). Deletions cut 6 bases from V and 6 bases from J, with 14 bases between. Germline V lookup: CDR1 LNHDA, CDR2 SQIVND (reference sequence). The CDR3 spans 14 residues. The CDR3 nucleotides are TGTGCCAGTAGCCGTAGGGGGTCGCCCGGGGAGCTGTTTTTT. Amino acid sequence: CASSRRGSPGELFF.

CDR3 DNA: TGCGCCAGCAGCCCCAGCGGGACGGTGGGGACAGAGACCCAGTACTTC. Translated: CASSPSGTVGTETQYF. The chain couples TRBV5-1 to TRBJ2-5; 7 bases map to TRBD2. The V and J ends lost 4 bases and 4 bases, in that order; junction bases with no gene match: 13. CDR1 is SGHRS, CDR2 YFSETQ, per germline. This CDR3 comprises 16 residues.

The chain recombines TRBV6-5 with TRBJ1-1, with D perhaps TRBD1 (5 bases). Germline V lookup: CDR1 MNHEY, CDR2 SVGAGI. The CDR3 length is 16 residues. Trimming removed 4 bases from V and 1 base from J, with 16 bases in between. The CDR3 protein is CASSWYAGTENTEAFF. DNA for the CDR3: TGTGCCAGCAGTTGGTACGCCGGGACGGAGAACACTGAAGCTTTCTTT.

The chain couples TRBV5-1 to TRBJ2-2, with 8 bases lining up with TRBD2. Germline V gene sequence: CDR1 SGHRS, CDR2 YFSETQ. There are 15 residues in the CDR3. Trimming cost V 3 bases and J 5 bases; bases outside gene matches: 6. The CDR3 nucleotides are TGCGCCAGCAGCTGGGGGACTAGAGATACCGGGGAGCTGTTTTTT. Amino acid sequence: CASSWGTRDTGELFF.

This clonotype was counted between two and nine times. The chain has TRBV7-3 and TRBJ2-2; 11 bases fit TRBD2. The trim removed 0 bases at V and 4 bases at J, leaving 10 bases unmatched. The germline V gene has CDR1 SGHTA and CDR2 FQGTGA. The CDR3 loop spans 19 amino acids. The CDR3 region is CASSLTGLAGGSGTGELFF. In DNA form, the CDR3 reads TGTGCCAGCAGCTTAACGGGTCTAGCGGGAGGATCGGGCACCGGGGAGCTGTTTTTT.

The rearrangement joins TRBV5-1 to TRBJ2-7; possibly TRBD1 for D (5 bases). The V gene lost 0 bases and the J gene lost 4 bases, with 11 bases spanning the gap. The germline V gene has CDR1 SGHRS and CDR2 YFSETQ. The CDR3 spans 14 residues. Here the CDR3 reads CASSLGPREYEQYF. The CDR3 coding sequence is TGCGCCAGCAGCTTGGGTCCCAGGGAATACGAGCAGTACTTC.

The V gene is TRBV12-3 or TRBV12-4, the J gene TRBJ2-1, with D maybe TRBD2 (6 bases). V shed 8 bases and J shed 3 bases, with 17 bases lying between them. This CDR3 contains 15 residues. The CDR3 DNA is TGTGCCAGCCTTAGTCCGACTAGTTTCTACAATGAGCAGTTCTTC. Amino acids: CASLSPTSFYNEQFF.

This clonotype turned up a few times. The J gene is TRBJ2-7, the V gene TRBV7-2; D unresolved. Germline CDR1 SGHTA, CDR2 FQGNSA. CDR3 length: 16 amino acids. The V end was cut by 5 bases, the J end by 0 bases, with 17 bases between. The CDR3 sequence: CASSHRVAHNSYEQYF. The CDR3 region has the DNA TGTGCCAGCAGCCACCGGGTGGCACACAACTCCTACGAGCAGTACTTC.

Here the CDR3 DNA reads TGTGCCAGCAGCAAACCCAGTAGGGGGGAGACCCAGTACTTC. Protein product: CASSKPSRGETQYF. V usage is TRBV7-9 and J usage is TRBJ2-5; TRBD1 might be the D (6 bases). V was shortened by 5 bases and J by 5 bases, with 15 bases between the two germline ends. Germline V gene sequence: CDR1 SEHNR, CDR2 FQNEAQ (reference sequence). The CDR3 runs to 14 residues.

This clonotype was counted only a few times. The rearrangement links TRBV7-9 to TRBJ2-1, with 10 bases fitting TRBD2. Trimming took 8 bases from V and 6 from J; bases not matched to a gene: 4. CDR1 and CDR2 (germline): SEHNR, FQNEAQ (reference sequence). The CDR3 is 13 residues long. The CDR3 loop is CASAQREGNEQFF. The CDR3, as DNA: TGTGCCAGCGCCCAGCGGGAGGGCAATGAGCAGTTCTTC.

V usage is TRBV9 and J usage is TRBJ2-3; 10 nucleotides agree with TRBD2. This CDR3 has 17 amino acids. Trimming took 4 bases from V and 1 from J; bases not matched to a gene: 9. Germline assignment: CDR1 SGDLS and CDR2 YYNGEE. The CDR3 nucleotides read TGTGCCAGCAGCCGCTCTAGCGGGAGTGTGGGCACAGATACGCAGTATTTT. Protein: CASSRSSGSVGTDTQYF.

J is TRBJ2-1 and V is TRBV4-2, with 8 bases that match TRBD2. This CDR3 is built from 14 residues. CDR1 is LGHNA and CDR2 is YNFKEQ in the germline V gene. V shed 1 base and J 5 bases; nucleotides not matched to a gene: 1. In DNA, the CDR3 is TGTGCCAGCAGCCAAGCACTAGCGGACAATGAGCAGTTCTTC. Translation: CASSQALADNEQFF.